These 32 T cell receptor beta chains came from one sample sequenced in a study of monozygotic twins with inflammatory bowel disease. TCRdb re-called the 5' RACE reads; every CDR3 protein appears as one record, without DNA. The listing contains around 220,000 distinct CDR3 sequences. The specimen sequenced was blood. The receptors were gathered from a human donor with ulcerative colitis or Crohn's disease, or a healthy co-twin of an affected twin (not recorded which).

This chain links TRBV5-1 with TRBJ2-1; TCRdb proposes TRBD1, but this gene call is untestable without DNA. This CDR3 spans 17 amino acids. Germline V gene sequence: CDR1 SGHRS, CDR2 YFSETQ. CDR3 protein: CASSLGAGQGTYNEQFF.

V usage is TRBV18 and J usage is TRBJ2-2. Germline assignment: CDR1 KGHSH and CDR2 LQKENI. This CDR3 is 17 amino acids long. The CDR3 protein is CASSPFASTLLTGELFF. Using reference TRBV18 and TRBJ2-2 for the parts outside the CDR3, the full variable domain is NAGVMQNPRHLVRRRGQEARLRCSPMKGHSHVYWYRQLPEEGLKFMVYLQKENIIDESGMPKERFSAEFPKEGPSILRIQQVVRGDSAAYFCASSPFASTLLTGELFFGEGSRLTVL.

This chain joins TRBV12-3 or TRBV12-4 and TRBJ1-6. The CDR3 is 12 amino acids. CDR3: CASSPLLSPLHF.

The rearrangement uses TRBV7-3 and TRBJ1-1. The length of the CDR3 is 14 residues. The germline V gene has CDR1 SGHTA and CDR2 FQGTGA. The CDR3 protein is CASSLQGGGTEAFF.

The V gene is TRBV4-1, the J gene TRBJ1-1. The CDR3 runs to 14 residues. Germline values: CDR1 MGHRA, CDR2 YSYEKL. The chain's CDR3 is CASSLGLGNTEAFF.

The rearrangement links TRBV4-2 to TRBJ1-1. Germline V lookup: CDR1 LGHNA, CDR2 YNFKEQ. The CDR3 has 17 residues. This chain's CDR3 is CASSPTRDEHLNTEAFF.

The CDR3 loop reads CSAVEQNTEAFF. The chain is built from TRBV20-1 and TRBJ1-1. CDR3 length: 12 residues. Germline V gene sequence: CDR1 DFQATT, CDR2 SNEGSKA (reference sequence).

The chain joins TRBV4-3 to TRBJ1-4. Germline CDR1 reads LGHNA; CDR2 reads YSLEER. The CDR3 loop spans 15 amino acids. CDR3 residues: CASSQAATGREKLFF.

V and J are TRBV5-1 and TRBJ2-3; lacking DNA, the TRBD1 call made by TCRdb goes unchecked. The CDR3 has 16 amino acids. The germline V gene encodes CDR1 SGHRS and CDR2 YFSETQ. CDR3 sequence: CASSLGGQDSTDTQYF.

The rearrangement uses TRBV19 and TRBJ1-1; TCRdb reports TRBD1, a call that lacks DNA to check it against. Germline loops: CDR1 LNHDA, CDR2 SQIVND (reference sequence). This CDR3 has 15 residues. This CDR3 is CASSIAGQPNTEAFF.

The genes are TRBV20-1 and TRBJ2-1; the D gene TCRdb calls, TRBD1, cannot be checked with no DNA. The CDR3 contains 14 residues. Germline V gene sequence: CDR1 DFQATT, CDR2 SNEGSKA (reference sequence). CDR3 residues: CSAQTGGGNNEQFF.

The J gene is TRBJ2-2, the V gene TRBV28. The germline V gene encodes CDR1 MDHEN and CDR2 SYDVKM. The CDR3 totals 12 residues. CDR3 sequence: CASSFWTGELFF.

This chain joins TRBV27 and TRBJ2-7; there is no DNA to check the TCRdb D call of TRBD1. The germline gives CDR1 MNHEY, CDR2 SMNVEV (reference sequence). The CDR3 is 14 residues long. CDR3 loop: CASSLTGQGYEQYF.

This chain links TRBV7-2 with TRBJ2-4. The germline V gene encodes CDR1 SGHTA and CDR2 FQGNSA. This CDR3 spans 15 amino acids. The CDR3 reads CASSSGLLAKNIQYF.

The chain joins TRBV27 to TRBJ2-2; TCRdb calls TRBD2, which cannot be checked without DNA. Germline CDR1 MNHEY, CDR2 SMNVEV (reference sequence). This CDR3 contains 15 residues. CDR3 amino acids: CASSSGLVNTGELFF.

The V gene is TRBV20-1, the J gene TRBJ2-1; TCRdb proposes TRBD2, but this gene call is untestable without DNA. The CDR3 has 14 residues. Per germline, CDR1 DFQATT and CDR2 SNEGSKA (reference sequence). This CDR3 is CSARVAGRGNEQFF.

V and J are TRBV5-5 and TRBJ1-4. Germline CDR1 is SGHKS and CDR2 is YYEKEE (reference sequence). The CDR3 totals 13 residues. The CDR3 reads CASSFPRGVKLFF.

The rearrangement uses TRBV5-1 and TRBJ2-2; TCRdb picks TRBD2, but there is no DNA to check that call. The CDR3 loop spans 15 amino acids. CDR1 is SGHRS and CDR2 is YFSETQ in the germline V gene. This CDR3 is CASSRSGDSTGELFF.

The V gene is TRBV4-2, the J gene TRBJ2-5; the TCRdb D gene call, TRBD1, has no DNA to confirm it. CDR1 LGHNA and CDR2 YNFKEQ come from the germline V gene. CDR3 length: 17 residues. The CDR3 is CASSRPDLQGARETQYF.

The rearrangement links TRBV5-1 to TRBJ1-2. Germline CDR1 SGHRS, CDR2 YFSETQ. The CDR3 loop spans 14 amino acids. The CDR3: CASSLEGPNYGYTF.

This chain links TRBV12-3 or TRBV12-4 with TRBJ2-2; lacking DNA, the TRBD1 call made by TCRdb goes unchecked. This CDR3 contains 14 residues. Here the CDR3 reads CASSRTGKSGELFF.

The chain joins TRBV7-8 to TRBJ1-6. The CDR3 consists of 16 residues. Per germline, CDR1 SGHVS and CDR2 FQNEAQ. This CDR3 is CASSLAVGPYNSPLHF. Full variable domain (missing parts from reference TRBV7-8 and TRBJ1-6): GAGVSQSPRYKVAKRGQDVALRCDPISGHVSLFWYQQALGQGPEFLTYFQNEAQLDKSGLPSDRFFAERPEGSVSTLKIQRTQQEDSAVYLCASSLAVGPYNSPLHFGNGTRLTVT.

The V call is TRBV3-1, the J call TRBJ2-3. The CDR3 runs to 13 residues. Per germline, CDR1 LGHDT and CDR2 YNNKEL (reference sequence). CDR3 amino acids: CASRREGTDTQYF.

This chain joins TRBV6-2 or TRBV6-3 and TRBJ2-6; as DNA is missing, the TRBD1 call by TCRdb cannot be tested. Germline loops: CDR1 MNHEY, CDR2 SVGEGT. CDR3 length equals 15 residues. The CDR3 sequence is CASNTNRVRGRGLTF.

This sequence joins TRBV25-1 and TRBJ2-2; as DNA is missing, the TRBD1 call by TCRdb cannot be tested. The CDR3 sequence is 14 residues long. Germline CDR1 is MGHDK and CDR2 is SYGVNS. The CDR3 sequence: CASNKGANTGELFF.

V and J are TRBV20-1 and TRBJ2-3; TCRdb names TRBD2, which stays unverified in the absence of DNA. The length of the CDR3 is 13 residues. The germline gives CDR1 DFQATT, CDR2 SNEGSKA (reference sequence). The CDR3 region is CSASRTSRDTQYF.

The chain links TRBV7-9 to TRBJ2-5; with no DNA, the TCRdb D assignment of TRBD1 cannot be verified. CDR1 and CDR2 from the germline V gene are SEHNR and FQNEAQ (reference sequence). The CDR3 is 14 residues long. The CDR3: CASSRGGYRETQYF.

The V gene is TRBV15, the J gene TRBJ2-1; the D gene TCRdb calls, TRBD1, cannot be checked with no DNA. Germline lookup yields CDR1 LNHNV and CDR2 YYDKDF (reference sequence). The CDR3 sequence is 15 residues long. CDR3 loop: CATSREGGDYNEQFF.

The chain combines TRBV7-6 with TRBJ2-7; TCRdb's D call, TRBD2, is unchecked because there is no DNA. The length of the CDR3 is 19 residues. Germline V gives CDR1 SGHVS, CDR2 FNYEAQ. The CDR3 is CASSPGGGRALLVGYEQYF.

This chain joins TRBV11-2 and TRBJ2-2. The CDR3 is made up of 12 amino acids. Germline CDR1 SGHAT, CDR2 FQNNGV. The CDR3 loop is CASSLGDRELFF.

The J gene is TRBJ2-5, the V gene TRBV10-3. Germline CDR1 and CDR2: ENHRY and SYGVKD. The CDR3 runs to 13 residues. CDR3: CAISESVLETQYF.

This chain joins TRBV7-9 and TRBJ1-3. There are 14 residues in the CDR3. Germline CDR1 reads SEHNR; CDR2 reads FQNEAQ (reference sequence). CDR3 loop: CASSPERFGNTIYF.